The entry below gives a single T cell receptor (beta chain) sequence along with its context. Its specificity is not known. The data were obtained in a study of T cell responses to AZD1222 COVID-19 vaccine. Using immunoSEQ multiplex PCR, the repertoire was profiled, and TCRdb retains in-frame clones only, with some absent. This sample yields tens of thousands of clones, of which around 86% are seen a single time; 8.7% belongs to the top ten. The germline CDR1 and CDR2 sequences are SEHNR and FQNEAQ (reference sequence). The V gene lost 5 bases and the J gene lost 4 bases, with 12 bases spanning the gap. This CDR3 comprises 15 residues. Study outcomes and limitations: Regions 160-218 and 743-854 held dominance among vaccine-associated CD4 TCRs, which spanned spike. The donors showed a predominance of white British ancestry and of females, with possible underestimation of clonal diversity. No repertoire was sampled before or during the peak T cell response, only after it.

This receptor was identified in an adult in good health. This sample comprised peripheral blood, obtained on day 0 of AZD1222 vaccination. The rearrangement uses TRBV7-9 and TRBJ2-6, with a tentative D call TRBD1 (6 bases). The chain's CDR3 is CASSLPGEGANVLTF. The CDR3, as DNA: TGTGCCAGCAGCCTACCAGGGGAAGGGGCCAACGTCCTGACTTTC.